The next 18 T cell receptor beta chains were all read from a single sample in a study of blood T cell repertoires in COVID-19 (dated by TCRdb to 2018 to 2021). The library was built by means of the immunoSEQ multiplex PCR assay. In its TCRdb copy, this immuneACCESS table keeps in-frame sequences only and misses some clones. Where compared with another copy, unresolved V genes explain less than half of these, and the others have no known cause. This sample comprises a few hundred thousand clones, approximately 80% of them detected only once. Of the sample, about 3.2% is held by the ten largest clones. Sequences were obtained from peripheral blood. Receptors were obtained from a woman between 18 and 30 years old with acute or convalescent COVID-19.

The chain uses TRBV6-2 or TRBV6-3 and TRBJ2-5; TRBD1 matches at 9 bases. Trimming took 6 bases from V and 4 from J; bases not matched to a gene: 9. Germline CDR1 and CDR2: MNHEY and SVGEGT. CDR3 size: 15 residues. CDR3 sequence reads: CASSLAGTGTETQYF. CDR3 nucleotides: TGTGCCAGCAGCCTAGCCGGGACAGGGACAGAGACCCAGTACTTC.

The chain combines TRBV13 with TRBJ2-3; 7 nucleotides align to TRBD2. V shed 10 bases, J shed 1 base, and the junction held 8 bases outside the gene matches. Germline V gives CDR1 PRHDT, CDR2 FYEKMQ (reference sequence). This CDR3 has 14 residues. The CDR3 loop is CATEQLAGTDTQYF. In DNA form, the CDR3 reads TGTGCCACGGAACAGCTAGCGGGCACAGATACGCAGTATTTT. The whole variable domain, filled in from reference TRBV13 and TRBJ2-3, reads AAGVIQSPRHLIKEKRETATLKCYPIPRHDTVYWYQQGPGQDPQFLISFYEKMQSDKGSIPDRFSAQQFSDYHSELNMSSLELGDSALYFCATEQLAGTDTQYFGPGTRLTVL.

This chain joins TRBV28 and TRBJ1-6; D ambiguous. Germline CDR1 and CDR2: MDHEN and SYDVKM. The CDR3 has 15 amino acids. V gave up 5 bases and J gave up 7 bases, with 15 bases separating them. The CDR3 loop is CASSPADGENSPLHF. CDR3 nucleotide sequence: TGTGCCAGCAGTCCTGCGGACGGGGAAAATTCACCCCTCCACTTT.

This clone occurred a few times. In DNA form, the CDR3 reads TGTGCCAGCAGCTTACCTAGCGGGAGAGCCGGGGAGCTGTTTTTT. It specifies CASSLPSGRAGELFF. V is TRBV7-6 and J is TRBJ2-2; 10 bases are shared with TRBD2. Trimming cost V 2 bases and J 6 bases; bases outside gene matches: 3. Germline CDR1 and CDR2: SGHVS and FNYEAQ. CDR3 length: 15 amino acids.

V usage is TRBV6-5 and J usage is TRBJ2-2, with D unresolved. The ends were cut back, 8 bases at V and 0 bases at J, with 10 bases in the middle. The CDR3 extends over 14 amino acids. Germline V gives CDR1 MNHEY, CDR2 SVGAGI. DNA for the CDR3: TGTGCCAGCCAGCGCACCTCGAACACCGGGGAGCTGTTTTTT. Protein: CASQRTSNTGELFF.

The chain is built from TRBV15 and TRBJ2-7, with D perhaps TRBD2 (6 bases). The germline V gene has CDR1 LNHNV and CDR2 YYDKDF (reference sequence). V was clipped by 2 bases and J by 5 bases, with 19 bases between them. The CDR3 contains 16 residues. The CDR3 DNA follows: TGTGCCACCAGCAGAAAAGGGGCCGGGAGCCGCCACGAGCAGTACTTC. Amino acids: CATSRKGAGSRHEQYF.

The CDR3 is CASSPERDDYNEQFF. CDR3 sequence (DNA): TGCGCCAGCAGCCCCGAGCGGGACGACTACAATGAGCAGTTCTTC. The chain has TRBV23-1 and TRBJ2-1; 7 bases align to TRBD2. TRBV23-1 is an ORF for which the function is uncertain. There are 15 residues in the CDR3. J lost 3 bases, V lost 6 bases, and 8 bases had no gene match.

This chain's CDR3 is CAYQPGLGVYNEQFF. Written as DNA, the CDR3 is TGTGCCTACCAGCCGGGACTAGGAGTTTACAATGAGCAGTTCTTC. The chain recombines TRBV30 with TRBJ2-1; TRBD2 matches 8 bases. CDR3 size: 15 residues. J lost 4 bases, V lost 7 bases, and 12 bases had no gene match. Germline V gene sequence: CDR1 GTSNPN, CDR2 SVGIG (reference sequence).

The genes are TRBV7-2 and TRBJ2-6; 7 nucleotides line up with TRBD2. The germline gives CDR1 SGHTA, CDR2 FQGNSA. V shed 0 bases, J shed 0 bases, and the junction held 5 bases outside the gene matches. The CDR3 contains 18 residues. The CDR3 loop is CASSLALSGSSGANVLTF. The DNA for the CDR3 is TGTGCCAGCAGCTTAGCGCTTAGCGGGTCCTCTGGGGCCAACGTCCTGACTTTC.

The chain links TRBV10-3 to TRBJ1-2; 9 nucleotides line up with TRBD1. Germline lookup yields CDR1 ENHRY and CDR2 SYGVKD. J lost 6 bases, V lost 3 bases, and 5 bases had no gene match. This CDR3 region has 14 residues. CDR3 amino acids: CAISDGTGPHGYTF. For the CDR3, the DNA is TGTGCCATCAGTGACGGGACAGGGCCTCATGGCTACACCTTC.

The gene calls are TRBV27 and TRBJ2-2, with D perhaps TRBD2 (6 bases). CDR3 length: 16 amino acids. V was clipped by 2 bases and J by 1 base, with 11 bases between them. CDR1 and CDR2 from the germline V gene are MNHEY and SMNVEV (reference sequence). This chain's CDR3 is CASSLVGGENTGELFF. CDR3 nucleotide sequence: TGTGCCAGCAGTTTAGTCGGAGGGGAGAACACCGGGGAGCTGTTTTTT.

This clone has just one count. CDR3 sequence (DNA): TGTGCCACCAGCAGGGGGGGGACTAGCGGAACCTACGAGCAGTACTTC. The encoded protein is CATSRGGTSGTYEQYF. V usage is TRBV15 and J usage is TRBJ2-7; 11 bases fit TRBD2. The ends lost 3 bases at V and 2 bases at J; junction bases unmatched: 6. The CDR3 spans 16 residues. Looked up from germline, CDR1 is LNHNV and CDR2 is YYDKDF (reference sequence).

A few counts support this clone. The chain joins TRBV5-1 to TRBJ1-1; a possible D gene is TRBD1 (6 bases). V was pared by 7 bases and J by 2 bases, with 12 bases between. CDR3 length: 13 residues. Germline CDR1 SGHRS, CDR2 YFSETQ. The CDR3 protein is CASREQGNTEAFF. CDR3 in DNA: TGCGCCAGCCGTGAACAGGGAAACACTGAAGCTTTCTTT.

V usage is TRBV28 and J usage is TRBJ2-7, with TRBD1 matching over 9 bases. V lost 6 bases, J lost 2 bases, and 5 bases stayed unmatched. Per the germline V gene, CDR1 is MDHEN and CDR2 is SYDVKM. The CDR3 contains 14 residues. The DNA of the CDR3 is TGTGCCAGCAGGCCGGGACAGGGAGCCTACGAGCAGTACTTC. Amino acids: CASRPGQGAYEQYF. Filled out from reference TRBV28 and TRBJ2-7, the complete variable domain reads DVKVTQSSRYLVKRTGEKVFLECVQDMDHENMFWYRQDPGLGLRLIYFSYDVKMKEKGDIPEGYSVSREKKERFSLILESASTNQTSMYLCASRPGQGAYEQYFGPGTRLTVT.

There are a few counts of this clone. This chain joins TRBV18 and TRBJ1-5; 10 bases match TRBD1. V trimming: 1 base; J trimming: 5 bases; junction bases outside the gene matches: 2. The CDR3 is 15 amino acids. Germline CDR1 is KGHSH and CDR2 is LQKENI. CDR3 DNA: TGTGCCAGCTCACCACTGGGACAGGGGCATCAGCCCCAGCATTTT. Translation: CASSPLGQGHQPQHF.

The chain has TRBV3-1 (or the pseudogene TRBV3-2) and TRBJ2-7; TRBD2 aligns across 10 bases. Trimming took 5 bases from V and 8 from J; bases not matched to a gene: 12. Germline-derived CDR1 and CDR2 are LGHDT and YNNKEL (reference sequence). This CDR3 region has 15 residues. The DNA of the CDR3 is TGTGCCAGCAGCGGACTAGCGGAGATAGGAGTCAAGCAGTACTTC. This translates into CASSGLAEIGVKQYF.

The rearrangement links TRBV15 to TRBJ1-4, with D possibly being TRBD1 (6 bases). This CDR3 is 17 amino acids long. Germline assignment: CDR1 LNHNV and CDR2 YYDKDF (reference sequence). Between the trimmed V and J ends, which lost 0 bases and 5 bases, there was a span of 16 bases. CDR3 sequence (DNA): TGTGCCACCAGCAGAGATCTGCGGGGGGCTACAAATGAAAAACTGTTTTTT. Protein product: CATSRDLRGATNEKLFF.

The genes are TRBV9 and TRBJ2-1; D unresolved. This CDR3 region has 13 residues. The germline gives CDR1 SGDLS, CDR2 YYNGEE. Trimming pared 3 bases from V and 7 bases from J, leaving 11 bases between. CDR3 residues: CASSAISVNEQFF. CDR3 bases: TGTGCCAGCAGCGCCATTTCGGTGAATGAGCAGTTCTTC.